These T cell receptor beta chains were read from a single sample in a study of T cell responses to AZD1222 COVID-19 vaccine. This table comes from immunoSEQ multiplex PCR, and its TCRdb copy is limited to in-frame clones, with some not included. The table shows more than 80,000 clones, with approximately 91% occurring only once. The sample here was peripheral blood, taken on day 0 of AZD1222 vaccination. Receptor source: an adult in good health. Both conserved end residues are part of each CDR3. The order of the fields is V gene, J gene, CDR3 protein.

v_call: TRBV30
j_call: TRBJ1-1
cdr3_aa: CAWRRTFTEAFF

v_call: TRBV6-2/TRBV6-3
j_call: TRBJ1-2
cdr3_aa: CASSYSGGYGYTF

v_call: TRBV7-9
j_call: TRBJ1-1
cdr3_aa: CASSSGTGGLDTEAFF

v_call: TRBV6-1
j_call: TRBJ2-5
cdr3_aa: CASSEGQGGGTQYF

v_call: TRBV7-2
j_call: TRBJ2-1
cdr3_aa: CASSTQGGDSYNEQFF

v_call: TRBV5-1
j_call: TRBJ2-3
cdr3_aa: CASSLASTDTQYF

v_call: TRBV7-2
j_call: TRBJ2-6
cdr3_aa: CASSLGQGSGANVLTF

v_call: TRBV10-3
j_call: TRBJ2-5
cdr3_aa: CAISKPPERGVKETQYF

v_call: TRBV6-6
j_call: TRBJ1-2
cdr3_aa: CATAAFDSFYGYTF

v_call: TRBV2
j_call: TRBJ2-3
cdr3_aa: CASSYTGTNTDTQYF

v_call: TRBV10-3
j_call: TRBJ2-3
cdr3_aa: CAISFGSTDTQYF

v_call: TRBV18
j_call: TRBJ1-3
cdr3_aa: CASSPSSGIGGNTIYF

v_call: TRBV7-9
j_call: TRBJ1-2
cdr3_aa: CASSIGTGSHGYTF

v_call: TRBV4-2
j_call: TRBJ2-3
cdr3_aa: CASSQDRGGLGDTQYF

v_call: TRBV18
j_call: TRBJ1-2
cdr3_aa: CASSPTGAVIYGYTF

v_call: TRBV7-9
j_call: TRBJ2-3
cdr3_aa: CASSLVPGTDTQYF

v_call: TRBV18
j_call: TRBJ1-2
cdr3_aa: CASSPQPTANYGYTF

v_call: TRBV7-3
j_call: TRBJ2-3
cdr3_aa: CASSSGGGDTQYF

v_call: TRBV9
j_call: TRBJ1-2
cdr3_aa: CASSVQGSVNGYTF

v_call: TRBV11-2
j_call: TRBJ1-1
cdr3_aa: CASSLDMGSTEAFF

v_call: TRBV28
j_call: TRBJ1-2
cdr3_aa: CASSFTERDGYTF

v_call: TRBV11-3
j_call: TRBJ2-2
cdr3_aa: CASSRDGPGELFF

v_call: TRBV11-3
j_call: TRBJ1-3
cdr3_aa: CASSFAGVGNTIYF

v_call: TRBV19
j_call: TRBJ2-3
cdr3_aa: CASISEQAGAGSDTQYF

v_call: TRBV7-2
j_call: TRBJ1-5
cdr3_aa: CASSPQGSNQPQHF

v_call: TRBV7-2
j_call: TRBJ2-2
cdr3_aa: CASRGTGNTGELFF

v_call: TRBV7-2
j_call: TRBJ1-1
cdr3_aa: CASRHRMTGPNTEAFF

v_call: TRBV6-2/TRBV6-3
j_call: TRBJ1-1
cdr3_aa: CASSSAFQGTEAFF

v_call: TRBV2
j_call: TRBJ2-7
cdr3_aa: CASSRGQSLSEQYF

v_call: TRBV6-5
j_call: TRBJ1-2
cdr3_aa: CASRLDRANYGYTF

v_call: TRBV4-3
j_call: TRBJ2-3
cdr3_aa: CASSQVGRTPDTQYF

v_call: TRBV7-2
j_call: TRBJ1-2
cdr3_aa: CASSFTGLNYGYTF

v_call: TRBV2
j_call: TRBJ2-3
cdr3_aa: CASSTSTDTQYF

v_call: TRBV2
j_call: TRBJ1-2
cdr3_aa: CASSELDSANYGYTF

v_call: TRBV28
j_call: TRBJ2-6
cdr3_aa: CASSLLRSGANVLTF

v_call: TRBV11-3
j_call: TRBJ1-6
cdr3_aa: CASARGEDSPLHF

v_call: TRBV7-9
j_call: TRBJ2-5
cdr3_aa: CAAGGDQGETQYF

v_call: TRBV9
j_call: TRBJ1-2
cdr3_aa: CASSETANYGYTF

v_call: TRBV12-3/TRBV12-4
j_call: TRBJ2-5
cdr3_aa: CASSFLGQETQYF

v_call: TRBV7-2
j_call: TRBJ1-2
cdr3_aa: CASSLGQGTLGYTF

v_call: TRBV3-1/TRBV3-2
j_call: TRBJ1-6
cdr3_aa: CASSQEEGGLDCLSPLHF

v_call: TRBV6-2/TRBV6-3
j_call: TRBJ1-5
cdr3_aa: CASSLQGRNQPQHF

v_call: TRBV11-3
j_call: TRBJ2-1
cdr3_aa: CASSLGGHQFF

v_call: TRBV3-1/TRBV3-2
j_call: TRBJ2-7
cdr3_aa: CASSQDWNEQYF